Below are 26 T cell receptor beta chains sequenced from a single sample in a study of T cells in localized non-small cell lung cancer. TCRdb's table, derived via immunoSEQ multiplex PCR, lists solely in-frame clones and lacks some. The data hold tens of thousands of clones, with around 90% observed a single time. The material was peripheral blood, obtained before any cancer treatment. These receptor sequences come from a male donor older than 55 with stage I squamous cell lung carcinoma.

This clone was counted a single time. The chain carries TRBV21-1 and TRBJ1-5. TRBV21-1 has pseudogene status. This CDR3 spans 14 amino acids. This chain's CDR3 is CASRKRHDNQPQHF. CDR3 nucleotide sequence: TGTGCCAGCAGGAAAAGGCATGACAATCAGCCCCAGCATTTT.

This chain uses TRBV19 with TRBJ1-2; 9 bases align to TRBD1. After removal of 5 bases from V and 8 bases from J, the junction contained 9 bases not matched to a gene. CDR1 is LNHDA, CDR2 SQIVND, per germline (reference sequence). The CDR3 has 14 residues. CDR3 bases: TGTGCCAGTAGTCCGACGGGACAGGGAAGCGGCTACACCTTC. Translated, it gives CASSPTGQGSGYTF.

The rearrangement joins TRBV27 to TRBJ1-4; weak D call: TRBD1 (6 bases). Germline lookup yields CDR1 MNHEY and CDR2 SMNVEV (reference sequence). The CDR3 totals 15 residues. The germline V and J ends were trimmed by 2 bases and 3 bases, with 10 bases remaining between them. The CDR3 nucleotides read TGTGCCAGCAGTTTAATGGGGGCTGCTAATGAAAAACTGTTTTTT. Protein: CASSLMGAANEKLFF.

The rearrangement joins TRBV27 to TRBJ1-3; no clear D gene. The CDR3 spans 13 residues. The germline gives CDR1 MNHEY, CDR2 SMNVEV (reference sequence). Trimming shortened V by 2 bases and J by 8 bases, and 10 bases separated the two germline ends. The CDR3 region is CASSLTQEDTIYF. Written as DNA, the CDR3 is TGTGCCAGCAGTTTAACTCAGGAGGACACCATATATTTT.

This chain joins TRBV2 and TRBJ2-3; 8 bases match TRBD1. The ends lost 5 bases at V and 0 bases at J; junction bases unmatched: 1. The germline V gene has CDR1 SNHLY and CDR2 FYNNEI. There are 14 residues in the CDR3. CDR3 residues: CASSRQGSTDTQYF. DNA for the CDR3: TGTGCCAGCAGTCGACAGGGGAGCACAGATACGCAGTATTTT.

V gene TRBV18 combines with J gene TRBJ2-1; TRBD2 aligns across 15 bases. The germline V gene has CDR1 KGHSH and CDR2 LQKENI. The CDR3 is made up of 18 amino acids. The trim removed 3 bases at V and 2 bases at J, leaving 5 bases unmatched. The DNA for the CDR3 is TGTGCCAGCTCACCCCGGACTAGCGGGGGGGGTACCTACAATGAGCAGTTCTTC. As protein: CASSPRTSGGGTYNEQFF.

This chain joins TRBV29-1 and TRBJ2-1, with 12 bases fitting TRBD2. Trimming removed 3 bases from V and 7 bases from J; junction bases left unmatched: 7. This CDR3 has 15 residues. In germline, CDR1 is SQVTM, CDR2 ANQGSEA. The CDR3, as DNA: TGCAGCGTTGAGCCCTCTAGCGGGGGGGCGAATGAGCAGTTCTTC. It specifies CSVEPSSGGANEQFF.

The chain combines TRBV7-2 with TRBJ2-6; D is undetermined. From germline, CDR1 is SGHTA and CDR2 FQGNSA. The CDR3 has 16 amino acids. The ends were cut back, 2 bases at V and 2 bases at J, with 10 bases in the middle. The CDR3 bases are TGTGCCAGCAGCTTAAGAGTACCGGCTGGGGCCAACGTCCTGACTTTC. It is translated as CASSLRVPAGANVLTF. Full variable domain (missing parts from reference TRBV7-2 and TRBJ2-6): GAGVSQSPSNKVTEKGKDVELRCDPISGHTALYWYRQSLGQGLEFLIYFQGNSAPDKSGLPSDRFSAERTGGSVSTLTIQRTQQEDSAVYLCASSLRVPAGANVLTFGAGSRLTVL.

The gene calls are TRBV15 and TRBJ2-7; D not resolved. Trimming left V 0 bases short and J 1 base short, with 7 bases between. The length of the CDR3 is 14 residues. Germline V gene lookup returns CDR1 LNHNV and CDR2 YYDKDF (reference sequence). This CDR3 is CATSRESKSYEQYF. CDR3 coding DNA: TGTGCCACCAGCAGAGAAAGTAAGTCCTACGAGCAGTACTTC.

The chain couples TRBV7-9 to TRBJ2-1; D might be TRBD1 or TRBD2, each matching 7 bases. The V gene's germline CDR1 is SEHNR and CDR2 FQNEAQ (reference sequence). V was pared by 6 bases and J by 6 bases, with 18 bases between. CDR3 length equals 15 residues. CDR3: CASSPQGGLFNEQFF. Written as DNA, the CDR3 is TGTGCCAGCAGTCCTCAGGGGGGGCTGTTCAATGAGCAGTTCTTC.

CDR3 in amino acids: CTGRTSGGTDTQYF. The DNA for the CDR3 is TGCACAGGGAGGACTAGCGGGGGCACAGATACGCAGTATTTT. The chain joins TRBV29-1 to TRBJ2-3; 12 bases fit TRBD2. Germline CDR1 SQVTM, CDR2 ANQGSEA. The CDR3 extends over 14 amino acids.

The chain employs TRBV2 and TRBJ1-1; 8 bases align to TRBD1. The CDR3 runs to 13 residues. Unmatched junction bases numbered 4, after V lost 5 bases and J lost 5 bases. Germline V CDR1 and CDR2: SNHLY, FYNNEI. The DNA of the CDR3 is TGTGCCAGCAGTAAACAGGGGGAGACTGAAGCTTTCTTT. Its translation is CASSKQGETEAFF. Full variable domain (missing parts from reference TRBV2 and TRBJ1-1): EPEVTQTPSHQVTQMGQEVILRCVPISNHLYFYWYRQILGQKVEFLVSFYNNEISEKSEIFDDQFSVERPDGSNFTLKIRSTKLEDSAMYFCASSKQGETEAFFGQGTRLTVV.

The chain combines TRBV12-5 with TRBJ1-1; D unclear. The CDR3 has 12 residues. Germline values: CDR1 LGHNT, CDR2 FRNRAP. The V end was cut by 7 bases, the J end by 5 bases, with 11 bases between. CDR3 bases: TGTGCTAGTGCCGGGCCCGAAACTGAAGCTTTCTTT. Translated: CASAGPETEAFF.

This chain links TRBV29-1 with TRBJ2-1; no clear D gene. CDR1 SQVTM and CDR2 ANQGSEA come from the germline V gene. The ends were cut back, 3 bases at V and 6 bases at J, with 15 bases in the middle. The CDR3 covers 14 residues. Written as DNA, the CDR3 is TGCAGCGTTGATTTGATTTGGCGCGGCAATGAGCAGTTCTTC. It yields the protein CSVDLIWRGNEQFF.

This clone was picked up a small number of times. The chain combines TRBV28 with TRBJ1-1, with unresolved D. V lost 2 bases and J 5 bases, leaving 6 bases between the germline ends. In germline, CDR1 is MDHEN, CDR2 SYDVKM. The CDR3 runs to 12 residues. In DNA, the CDR3 is TGTGCCAGCAGTTTACGATTGACTGAAGCTTTCTTT. It translates to CASSLRLTEAFF. The variable domain in full, completed from reference TRBV28 and TRBJ1-1, reads DVKVTQSSRYLVKRTGEKVFLECVQDMDHENMFWYRQDPGLGLRLIYFSYDVKMKEKGDIPEGYSVSREKKERFSLILESASTNQTSMYLCASSLRLTEAFFGQGTRLTVV.

J is TRBJ1-1 and V is TRBV28; D is uncertain. From germline, CDR1 is MDHEN and CDR2 SYDVKM. The CDR3 contains 11 residues. Trimming stripped 8 bases from V and 1 base from J, with 5 bases between. This chain's CDR3 is CASGGNTEAFF. CDR3 DNA sequence: TGTGCCAGCGGCGGGAACACTGAAGCTTTCTTT.

The chain joins TRBV19 to TRBJ1-4, with a weak D call TRBD1 (5 bases). Germline V gives CDR1 LNHDA, CDR2 SQIVND (reference sequence). V lost 3 bases, J lost 2 bases, and 7 bases lay in between. The CDR3 runs to 14 residues. CDR3 protein: CASSIGGTNEKLFF. CDR3 coding DNA: TGTGCCAGTAGTATTGGGGGTACTAATGAAAAACTGTTTTTT.

This clone was counted a single time. This rearrangement joins TRBV5-5 to TRBJ1-4; unclear D gene. With 4 bases removed from V and 8 bases from J, the gap between germline ends came to 24 bases. The length of the CDR3 is 17 residues. Germline CDR1 reads SGHKS; CDR2 reads YYEKEE (reference sequence). In nucleotides, the CDR3 is TGTGCCAGCAGCCTCCTCGACCGGTCCCCCGGCGGGGAAAAACTGTTTTTT. Protein: CASSLLDRSPGGEKLFF.

This chain links TRBV5-1 with TRBJ1-3; no clear D. The CDR3 length is 15 residues. Per the germline V gene, CDR1 is SGHRS and CDR2 is YFSETQ. The V gene lost 0 bases and the J gene lost 0 bases, with 7 bases spanning the gap. CDR3 in amino acids: CASSLEQSSGNTIYF. CDR3 nucleotides: TGCGCCAGCAGCTTGGAACAGAGCTCTGGAAACACCATATATTTT.

This chain connects TRBV5-1 to TRBJ2-5; TRBD2 matches 9 bases. V was clipped by 3 bases and J by 4 bases; unmatched bases: 7. The CDR3 has 15 residues. Germline values: CDR1 SGHRS, CDR2 YFSETQ. Here the CDR3 DNA reads TGCGCCAGCAGCTCCCTAGCGACTAGCGGAGAGACCCAGTACTTC. This translates into CASSSLATSGETQYF.

The chain carries TRBV30 and TRBJ1-1, with D perhaps TRBD1 (5 bases). This CDR3 is built from 12 residues. The V and J ends lost 8 bases and 4 bases respectively, with 14 bases between them. CDR1 and CDR2 from the germline V gene are GTSNPN and SVGIG (reference sequence). DNA of the CDR3: TGTGCCGGACGTAGGGGTGGCACTGAAGCTTTCTTT. It specifies CAGRRGGTEAFF.

The chain combines TRBV2 with TRBJ2-7; a weak D match, TRBD1 (5 bases). Germline V lookup: CDR1 SNHLY, CDR2 FYNNEI. V lost 4 bases, J lost 2 bases, and 18 bases lay in between. This CDR3 spans 16 amino acids. The DNA for the CDR3 is TGTGCCAGCAGTGGATCTTTGGGGCAGGGTACCTACGAGCAGTACTTC. This sequence encodes CASSGSLGQGTYEQYF.

The rearrangement joins TRBV28 to TRBJ1-2; tentative D call: TRBD1 (6 bases). V gave up 5 bases and J gave up 8 bases, with 15 bases separating them. The germline gives CDR1 MDHEN, CDR2 SYDVKM. The length of the CDR3 is 13 residues. Here the CDR3 reads CASSTDRILGYTF. The CDR3 nucleotides read TGTGCCAGCAGTACCGACAGGATCCTCGGCTACACCTTC.

In this sample, this clone turned up once. The CDR3 here is CASSLEWGPTDTQYF. In DNA, the CDR3 is TGCGCCAGCAGCTTGGAGTGGGGCCCGACAGATACGCAGTATTTT. J is TRBJ2-3 and V is TRBV5-1; a weak D match, TRBD1 (5 bases). The ends were cut back, 0 bases at V and 3 bases at J, with 11 bases in the middle. This CDR3 is built from 15 residues. CDR1 is SGHRS and CDR2 is YFSETQ in the germline V gene.

This chain joins TRBV18 and TRBJ1-1; D call uncertain. Germline V gene data show CDR1 as KGHSH and CDR2 as LQKENI. This CDR3 is 13 amino acids long. V was cut by 2 bases and J by 1 base, with 5 bases left in between. The CDR3 nucleotides are TGTGCCAGCTCACCAACACGGAACACTGAAGCTTTCTTT. Translating gives CASSPTRNTEAFF.

Points on this clone: This sample also contains other DNA sequences that code for the same CDR3. V and J are TRBV11-2 and TRBJ2-2; D is unclear. From germline, CDR1 is SGHAT and CDR2 FQNNGV. The CDR3 is 13 residues long. V lost 1 base to trimming and J lost 7 bases, with 7 bases between them. As DNA, the CDR3 is TGTGCCAGCAGCTTAGGAAGGGTCGGGGAGCTGTTTTTT. Translating gives CASSLGRVGELFF.